Below are 26 T cell receptor beta chains sequenced from a single sample in a study of T cell responses to AZD1222 COVID-19 vaccine. Clones were read by immunoSEQ multiplex PCR, and TCRdb kept only the in-frame ones, dropping some. The sample lists under 200,000 clones; over 90% were seen once. The sequenced sample was peripheral blood, obtained on day 0 of AZD1222 vaccination. The receptors were gathered from an adult in good health.

The CDR3 region has the DNA TGTGCCAGTAGGGACAGGGTTGGAAACACCATATATTTT. Amino acids: CASRDRVGNTIYF. The chain couples TRBV19 to TRBJ1-3, with 8 bases that match TRBD1. The CDR3 is 13 residues long. Germline V lookup: CDR1 LNHDA, CDR2 SQIVND (reference sequence). V gave up 6 bases and J gave up 3 bases; unmatched junction bases: 1.

The chain employs TRBV7-8 and TRBJ1-6; 7 positions agree with TRBD1. The CDR3 contains 14 residues. The J segment lost 10 bases and the V segment lost 5 bases, leaving 8 bases of the junction unmatched. The V gene's germline CDR1 is SGHVS and CDR2 FQNEAQ. In nucleotides, the CDR3 is TGTGCCAGCAGCCAAGGACAGGTCGGATCACCCCTCCACTTT. This sequence encodes CASSQGQVGSPLHF.

CDR3 bases: TGCGCCAGCTCCCCTCTAGCGGGGGGCTCCTACGAGCAGTACTTC. This encodes CASSPLAGGSYEQYF. The V and J genes are TRBV5-1 and TRBJ2-7; 11 bases are a match to TRBD2. Trimming at V came to 7 bases and at J to 0 bases, leaving 6 bases not matched to a gene. This CDR3 has 15 amino acids. Germline values: CDR1 SGHRS, CDR2 YFSETQ.

For this clone: Other DNA sequences in this specimen translate into the identical CDR3. The rearrangement links TRBV12-3 or TRBV12-4 to TRBJ2-7; 7 bases match TRBD1. Trimming took 3 bases from V and 2 from J; bases not matched to a gene: 1. This CDR3 contains 13 residues. CDR3 coding DNA: TGTGCCAGCAGTTTTCAGGGGGCCTACGAGCAGTACTTC. Translating gives CASSFQGAYEQYF.

This chain connects TRBV3-1 (or the pseudogene TRBV3-2) to TRBJ2-7; 8 bases are shared with TRBD2. CDR3 size: 14 residues. In germline, CDR1 is LGHDT, CDR2 YNNKEL (reference sequence). Trimming removed 4 bases from V and 0 bases from J; junction bases left unmatched: 2. The CDR3 coding sequence is TGTGCCAGCAGCCTAGCGGGAAACTCCTACGAGCAGTACTTC. Its protein product is CASSLAGNSYEQYF.

The rearrangement joins TRBV9 to TRBJ1-6; 7 positions agree with TRBD1. The germline V gene encodes CDR1 SGDLS and CDR2 YYNGEE. V was pared by 4 bases and J by 7 bases, with 8 bases of the junction left unmatched. The CDR3 spans 15 residues. The CDR3 nucleotides read TGTGCCAGCAGCACCCGGGACAGATCCAATTCACCCCTCCACTTT. Its protein is CASSTRDRSNSPLHF.

This clone was observed a single time. The chain joins TRBV6-1 to TRBJ2-1, with 12 bases fitting TRBD2. The CDR3 contains 14 residues. Trimming cost V 8 bases and J 9 bases; bases outside gene matches: 8. The germline gives CDR1 MNHNS, CDR2 SASEGT. The CDR3 here is CASGLAGRLGEQFF. The CDR3 DNA sequence: TGTGCCAGCGGACTAGCGGGGCGGCTCGGTGAGCAGTTCTTC.

The count of this clone is one. V usage is TRBV9 and J usage is TRBJ1-4; 11 bases match TRBD1. In germline, CDR1 is SGDLS, CDR2 YYNGEE. V lost 2 bases and J lost 7; bases outside the gene matches: 1. The CDR3 is made up of 14 amino acids. CDR3 sequence: CASSVGTGGEKLFF. The CDR3 bases are TGTGCCAGCAGCGTCGGGACAGGGGGTGAAAAACTGTTTTTT.

The CDR3 nucleotides read TGTGCCAGCAGTTTCACGGGAGCAGTATATAGCAATCAGCCCCAGCATTTT. Its translation is CASSFTGAVYSNQPQHF. The J gene is TRBJ1-5, the V gene TRBV27; D gene unclear. Per germline, CDR1 MNHEY and CDR2 SMNVEV (reference sequence). Trimming took 3 bases from V and 0 from J, leaving 15 bases between them. This CDR3 has 17 residues.

The rearrangement links TRBV4-2 to TRBJ1-2; D gene uncertain. The germline CDR1 and CDR2 sequences are LGHNA and YNFKEQ. The CDR3 runs to 16 residues. The V end lost 0 bases, the J end lost 6 bases, and 17 bases lay between the germline ends. CDR3 DNA: TGTGCCAGCAGCCAAGATGATAACGTTAGAAGCGATGGCTACACCTTC. Its protein product is CASSQDDNVRSDGYTF.

V gene TRBV16 combines with J gene TRBJ1-2; tentative D call: TRBD1 (5 bases). This CDR3 region has 17 residues. Trimming took 3 bases from V and 0 from J, leaving 17 bases between them. Germline V gene lookup returns CDR1 KGHSY and CDR2 FQNENV. The CDR3: CASSHRPEGTSNYGYTF. CDR3 in DNA: TGTGCCAGCAGCCACAGACCGGAGGGGACTTCTAACTATGGCTACACCTTC.

The chain is built from TRBV28 and TRBJ1-5; 9 bases are a match to TRBD1. The length of the CDR3 is 17 residues. V lost 3 bases, J lost 1 base, and 7 bases stayed unmatched. Germline CDR1 and CDR2: MDHEN and SYDVKM. The CDR3 sequence is CASSFLQGAGSNQPQHF. The CDR3 DNA reads TGTGCCAGCAGTTTTTTACAGGGGGCTGGAAGCAATCAGCCCCAGCATTTT. The full variable domain, with the rest looked up from reference TRBV28 and TRBJ1-5, is DVKVTQSSRYLVKRTGEKVFLECVQDMDHENMFWYRQDPGLGLRLIYFSYDVKMKEKGDIPEGYSVSREKKERFSLILESASTNQTSMYLCASSFLQGAGSNQPQHFGDGTRLSIL.

This chain connects TRBV19 to TRBJ2-7; TRBD2 matches 11 bases. CDR1 is LNHDA, CDR2 SQIVND, per germline (reference sequence). V lost 7 bases, J lost 5 bases, and 10 bases stayed unmatched. The CDR3 spans 15 residues. CDR3 amino acids: CASTKLAGVLHEQYF. As DNA, the CDR3 is TGTGCCAGTACTAAACTAGCGGGAGTTCTGCACGAGCAGTACTTC.

DNA for the CDR3: TGCAGCGGTCTATATTACACTGAAGCTTTCTTT. It specifies CSGLYYTEAFF. The chain has TRBV29-1 and TRBJ1-1; D gene ambiguous. Trimming left V 7 bases short and J 3 bases short, with 9 bases between. The CDR3 sequence is 11 residues long. Germline assignment: CDR1 SQVTM and CDR2 ANQGSEA. The whole variable domain, filled in from reference TRBV29-1 and TRBJ1-1, reads SAVISQKPSRDICQRGTSLTIQCQVDSQVTMMFWYRQQPGQSLTLIATANQGSEATYESGFVIDKFPISRPNLTFSTLTVSNMSPEDSSIYLCSGLYYTEAFFGQGTRLTVV.

V and J are TRBV5-6 and TRBJ1-2; 9 nucleotides match TRBD1. There are 18 residues in the CDR3. Trimming at V came to 4 bases and at J to 1 base, leaving 14 bases not matched to a gene. Germline CDR1 SGHDT, CDR2 YYEEEE. The CDR3 sequence: CASSLGTGSLSLNYGYTF. Written as DNA, the CDR3 is TGTGCCAGCAGCCTCGGGACAGGGTCTTTATCTCTTAACTATGGCTACACCTTC.

This clone occurred a few times. The rearrangement uses TRBV5-8 and TRBJ1-1, with D hard to call. V dropped 0 bases and J dropped 5 bases, with 8 bases sitting between them. Germline assignment: CDR1 SGHTS and CDR2 YDEGEE. The CDR3 covers 13 residues. The CDR3 loop reads CASSLVSGTEAFF. Written as DNA, the CDR3 is TGTGCCAGCAGCTTGGTTTCTGGGACTGAAGCTTTCTTT.

This clone was seen more than once but under ten times. The V and J genes are TRBV6-5 and TRBJ2-3, with 8 bases matching TRBD2. The length of the CDR3 is 15 residues. V shed 6 bases, J shed 1 base, and the junction held 6 bases outside the gene matches. Germline V gene data show CDR1 as MNHEY and CDR2 as SVGAGI. In DNA form, the CDR3 reads TGTGCCAGCAGCCGGACTAGCTTCCGCACAGATACGCAGTATTTT. Translation: CASSRTSFRTDTQYF.

The genes are TRBV5-1 and TRBJ1-2; possibly TRBD1 for D (5 bases). V was shortened by 4 bases and J by 4 bases, with 11 bases between the two germline ends. CDR1 and CDR2 from the germline V gene are SGHRS and YFSETQ. CDR3 length equals 13 residues. In nucleotides, the CDR3 is TGCGCCAGCAGCGTGACAGCTAGCTATGGCTACACCTTC. This encodes CASSVTASYGYTF.

The chain couples TRBV5-1 to TRBJ2-5, with 12 bases lining up with TRBD2. This CDR3 contains 16 residues. CDR1 and CDR2 (germline): SGHRS, YFSETQ. The V gene end was trimmed by 4 bases and the J gene end by 7 bases; junction bases not matched to a gene: 11. The CDR3 loop reads CASSGMGTSGLTTQYF. DNA of the CDR3: TGCGCCAGCAGCGGTATGGGGACTAGCGGGCTGACGACCCAGTACTTC.

This rearrangement joins TRBV3-1 (or the pseudogene TRBV3-2) to TRBJ2-7, with D unclear. The CDR3 sequence is 15 residues long. Germline values: CDR1 LGHDT, CDR2 YNNKEL (reference sequence). With 6 bases removed from V and 0 bases from J, the gap between germline ends came to 15 bases. The CDR3 bases are TGTGCCAGCAGACTCCGGCCCTCCAGCTCCTACGAGCAGTACTTC. This encodes CASRLRPSSSYEQYF.

This clone was observed once. The chain couples TRBV5-5 to TRBJ1-4; D is unresolved. Germline values: CDR1 SGHKS, CDR2 YYEKEE (reference sequence). Deletions cut 0 bases from V and 14 bases from J, with 8 bases between. The CDR3 sequence is 11 residues long. CDR3 DNA: TGTGCCAGCAGCTTGGACCGGGTTCTGTTTTTT. Translating gives CASSLDRVLFF.

As DNA, the CDR3 is TGTGCCAGCAGTTACGAGAACACTGAAGCTTTCTTT. This translates into CASSYENTEAFF. The chain uses TRBV6-6 and TRBJ1-1; D remains ambiguous. Trimming left V 2 bases short and J 1 base short, with 2 bases between. This CDR3 comprises 12 residues. In germline, CDR1 is MNHNY, CDR2 SVGAGI (reference sequence).

The rearrangement links TRBV5-1 to TRBJ1-2, with D tentatively TRBD1 (6 bases). Trimming left V 3 bases short and J 8 bases short, with 17 bases between. From germline, CDR1 is SGHRS and CDR2 YFSETQ. The CDR3 length is 14 residues. CDR3 region: CASSSGQLVEGYTF. The CDR3 DNA sequence: TGCGCCAGCAGCTCAGGACAGTTGGTTGAGGGCTACACCTTC.

The CDR3 loop is CASSPPLGGEAFF. DNA for the CDR3: TGTGCCAGCAGCCCCCCCTTGGGGGGTGAAGCTTTCTTT. The chain joins TRBV3-1 (or the pseudogene TRBV3-2) to TRBJ1-1, with D perhaps TRBD1 (5 bases). Per germline, CDR1 LGHDT and CDR2 YNNKEL (reference sequence). This CDR3 has 13 amino acids. Trimming took off 4 bases at V and 7 bases at J, with 13 bases between the two ends.

This chain joins TRBV19 and TRBJ1-5; D unresolved. Germline values: CDR1 LNHDA, CDR2 SQIVND (reference sequence). This CDR3 region has 13 residues. Trimming took off 3 bases at V and 9 bases at J, with 12 bases between the two ends. CDR3 sequence: CASSIRQIRPQHF. CDR3 coding DNA: TGTGCCAGTAGTATCCGGCAGATCCGGCCCCAGCATTTT.

The V and J genes are TRBV9 and TRBJ2-7; 10 nucleotides line up with TRBD1. This CDR3 is 17 amino acids long. V shed 3 bases and J 4 bases; nucleotides not matched to a gene: 13. Germline CDR1 reads SGDLS; CDR2 reads YYNGEE. DNA of the CDR3: TGTGCCAGCAGCGCGGGACAGGGGTTGGCTACCGTGTACGAGCAGTACTTC. It specifies CASSAGQGLATVYEQYF.